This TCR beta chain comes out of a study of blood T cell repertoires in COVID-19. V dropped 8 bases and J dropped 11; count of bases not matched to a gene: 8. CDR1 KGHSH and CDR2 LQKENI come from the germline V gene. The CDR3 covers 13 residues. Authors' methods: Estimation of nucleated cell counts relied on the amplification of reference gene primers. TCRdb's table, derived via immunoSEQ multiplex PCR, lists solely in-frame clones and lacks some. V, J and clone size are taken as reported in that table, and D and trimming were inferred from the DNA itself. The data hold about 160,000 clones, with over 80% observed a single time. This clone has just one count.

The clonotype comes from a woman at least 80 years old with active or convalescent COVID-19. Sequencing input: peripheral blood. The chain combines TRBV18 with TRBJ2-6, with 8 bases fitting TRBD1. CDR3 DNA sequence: TGTGCCAGCCGCGGACAGGGCCGCGACGTCCTGACTTTC. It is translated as CASRGQGRDVLTF.